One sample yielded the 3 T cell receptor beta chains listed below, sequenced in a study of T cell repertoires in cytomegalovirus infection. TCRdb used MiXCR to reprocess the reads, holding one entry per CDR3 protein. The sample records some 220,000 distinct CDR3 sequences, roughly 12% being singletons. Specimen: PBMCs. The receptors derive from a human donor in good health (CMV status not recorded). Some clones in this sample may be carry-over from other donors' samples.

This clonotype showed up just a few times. The CDR3 nucleotides are TGTGCCAGCAGTTATGTGGGACAGGACGCCGAGCAGTACTTC. Protein: CASSYVGQDAEQYF. The chain links TRBV6-5 to TRBJ2-7, with TRBD1 matching over 8 bases. Germline CDR1 and CDR2: MNHEY and SVGAGI. Germline trimming cut 3 bases from V and 6 bases from J; bases unmatched to any gene: 7. This CDR3 spans 14 amino acids.

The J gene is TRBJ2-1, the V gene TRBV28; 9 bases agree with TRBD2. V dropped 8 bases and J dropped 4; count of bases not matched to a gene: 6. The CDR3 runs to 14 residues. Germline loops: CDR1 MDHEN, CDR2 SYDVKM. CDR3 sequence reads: CASYSGSKYNEQFF. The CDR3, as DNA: TGTGCCAGCTATAGCGGGAGCAAGTACAATGAGCAGTTCTTC.

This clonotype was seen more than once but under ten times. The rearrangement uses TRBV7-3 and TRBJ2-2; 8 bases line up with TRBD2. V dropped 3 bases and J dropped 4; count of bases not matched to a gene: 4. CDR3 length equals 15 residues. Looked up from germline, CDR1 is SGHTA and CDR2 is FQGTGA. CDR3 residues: CASSFSGGPTGELFF. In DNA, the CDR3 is TGTGCCAGCAGCTTCAGCGGGGGACCCACCGGGGAGCTGTTTTTT.